This TCR beta chain was sequenced in a study of cytomegalovirus exposure and HLA in healthy donors. Overall study: It was reported in a later analysis that the 120 validation repertoires used the same platform as the approximately 670 first-cohort repertoires. Study observations and caveats: Associated with cytomegalovirus, according to the listing, were 150 to 200 TCR beta chains. Rare sequences made up most TCRs, while some public TCRs were found in many donors.

Among the roughly 120 subjects of the validation cohort, separate from the roughly 700-subject first cohort, were the donors. Generated by immunoSEQ multiplex PCR, the TCRdb table keeps only in-frame clones and is missing some. Among over 50,000 clones listed, 80% to 95% were seen once. In regard to this clone: Its target is not known.

This CDR3 comprises 14 residues. Germline V lookup: CDR1 MNHNS, CDR2 SASEGT. V lost 10 bases, J lost 4 bases, and 9 bases stayed unmatched. The source of this sequence is a man aged 18 to 30 in good health and CMV-seropositive. The sequenced material came from PBMCs. J is TRBJ2-3 and V is TRBV6-1; TRBD1 agrees at 9 bases. In nucleotides, the CDR3 is TGTGCCACCCGTACGGGACAGGGCTCAGATACGCAGTATTTT. Encoded protein: CATRTGQGSDTQYF.